The TCR beta chain under discussion was sequenced for a study of shared clonotypes between healthy human individuals. Over several immunoSEQ plates, each subset's genomic DNA was distributed in even portions. In the authors' workflow: Because ImmunoSEQ provided only junction sequences with no quality scores, the filtering differed. Produced via immunoSEQ multiplex PCR; TCRdb's table is partial and in-frame only. That table gives V, J and clone size, and the DNA gave D and trimming. The table shows about 2.1 million clones, with roughly 93% occurring only once. CDR3 size: 15 residues. V was pared by 1 base and J by 3 bases, with 14 bases between. Germline CDR1 reads SGDLS; CDR2 reads YYNGEE. About this clone itself: The antigen is undetermined.

Study-wide results and limits: Rarefaction demonstrated incomplete sorted-subset sequencing despite large depth. Around 5% was the fraction of naive CD4 clonotypes found shared across a few donors.

Only CD45RO-negative cells positively selected for CCR7 counted as naive CD8 cells, so terminally differentiated effector memory CD45RA+ cells were excluded. The sample taken for sequencing was naive CD8+ T cells from PBMCs. The chain recombines TRBV9 with TRBJ2-7; a possible D gene is TRBD1 (5 bases). This receptor was identified in a young man in good health. Some clones in this sample may be carry-over from other donors' samples. CDR3 loop: CASSVQAGKGYEQYF. The CDR3 nucleotides are TGTGCCAGCAGCGTACAGGCAGGGAAGGGCTACGAGCAGTACTTC.